This T cell receptor (beta chain) came from a study of blood T cell repertoires in COVID-19. TCRdb's table, derived via immunoSEQ multiplex PCR, lists solely in-frame clones and lacks some. The repertoire holds about 270,000 clones, with approximately 90% as singletons. The CDR3 runs 14 residues. V dropped 3 bases and J dropped 8 bases, with 19 bases sitting between them. Germline V gene data show CDR1 as GTSNPN and CDR2 as SVGIG (reference sequence). The receptor was isolated from a man aged 40-49 years who had been exposed to COVID-19. This sequence joins TRBV30 and TRBJ1-2; a possible D gene is TRBD1 (5 bases). Material for sequencing was PBMCs or T cells enriched from blood (not recorded which). This chain's CDR3 is CAWRGDSRAWGYTF. The CDR3 bases are TGTGCCTGGAGAGGAGACAGCAGGGCTTGGGGCTACACCTTC.